The 21 T cell receptor beta chains given below trace back to one sample, sequenced in a study of blood T cell repertoires in COVID-19. TCRdb's table, derived via immunoSEQ multiplex PCR, lists solely in-frame clones and lacks some. Among about 240,000 clones listed, roughly 87% were seen once. The sample taken for sequencing was peripheral blood. The origin of the receptors is a man between 60 and 70 years old who had recovered from COVID-19.

The chain combines TRBV19 with TRBJ2-5; TRBD2 matches at 10 bases. V shed 1 base and J 4 bases; nucleotides not matched to a gene: 15. The CDR3 consists of 19 residues. CDR1 and CDR2 (germline): LNHDA, SQIVND (reference sequence). Here the CDR3 DNA reads TGTGCCAGTAGTATAGGGCTAGCGGGGGCCACCTCGGATCCAGAGACCCAGTACTTC. It encodes CASSIGLAGATSDPETQYF.

V usage is TRBV12-3 or TRBV12-4 and J usage is TRBJ1-2; no firm D call. V shed 1 base and J shed 5 bases, with 8 bases lying between them. This CDR3 contains 13 residues. The CDR3 DNA follows: TGTGCCAGCAGTTTAGTCAGTTCATATGGCTACACCTTC. Its protein is CASSLVSSYGYTF.

The V and J genes are TRBV18 and TRBJ1-1; TRBD1 matches at 8 bases. The germline gives CDR1 KGHSH, CDR2 LQKENI. V was clipped by 6 bases and J by 5 bases; unmatched bases: 5. The CDR3 consists of 13 residues. The CDR3 sequence is CASSPTGATEAFF. In DNA, the CDR3 is TGTGCCAGCTCTCCGACAGGGGCTACTGAAGCTTTCTTT.

A remark on this clone: Germline is not matched at one junction end, which may reflect a read error. This same CDR3 is encoded by further DNA sequences in the sample. The genes are TRBV4-1 and TRBJ1-3, with 9 bases lining up with TRBD1. The CDR3 has 18 residues. The germline V gene encodes CDR1 MGHRA and CDR2 YSYEKL. The CDR3 region has the DNA TGCGCCAGTAGCCAAGTTTCCGGGACAGGGACCTCTGGAAACACCATATATTTT. Encoded protein: CASSQVSGTGTSGNTIYF.

V gene TRBV9 combines with J gene TRBJ1-2; D gene uncertain. The germline gives CDR1 SGDLS, CDR2 YYNGEE. This CDR3 is built from 12 residues. Trimming pared 3 bases from V and 8 bases from J, leaving 11 bases between. DNA of the CDR3: TGTGCCAGCAGCGCCCAGGTCTGGGGCTACACCTTC. Protein sequence: CASSAQVWGYTF.

The chain recombines TRBV3-1 (or the pseudogene TRBV3-2) with TRBJ2-1; a weak D match, TRBD1 (5 bases). The CDR3 contains 16 residues. Trimming removed 0 bases from V and 3 bases from J, with 12 bases in between. The germline CDR1 and CDR2 sequences are LGHDT and YNNKEL (reference sequence). This CDR3 is CASSQERTRDYNEQFF. DNA of the CDR3: TGTGCCAGCAGCCAAGAAAGGACAAGAGACTACAATGAGCAGTTCTTC.

The chain recombines TRBV7-9 with TRBJ1-6; no clear D gene. CDR3 length: 13 amino acids. Germline CDR1 and CDR2: SEHNR and FQNEAQ (reference sequence). V was cut by 1 base and J by 7 bases, with 5 bases left in between. CDR3 nucleotides: TGTGCCAGCAGCTTAGGTCCGAATTCACCCCTCCACTTT. Its protein product is CASSLGPNSPLHF.

On this clone itself: The same CDR3 arises from other DNA sequences in this sample as well. This chain links TRBV5-1 with TRBJ2-5; a possible D gene is TRBD2 (5 bases). CDR1 SGHRS and CDR2 YFSETQ come from the germline V gene. The V end lost 4 bases, the J end lost 5 bases, and 9 bases lay between the germline ends. The CDR3 totals 12 residues. The DNA for the CDR3 is TGCGCCAGCAGCCTCTCGGGGGAGACCCAGTACTTC. Amino acid sequence: CASSLSGETQYF.

The rearrangement uses TRBV19 and TRBJ2-3; 7 bases match TRBD2. V gave up 5 bases and J gave up 5 bases; unmatched junction bases: 10. Germline CDR1 is LNHDA and CDR2 is SQIVND (reference sequence). The CDR3 sequence is 15 residues long. The CDR3 reads CASSGRGLRIDTQYF. CDR3 DNA: TGTGCCAGTAGTGGGAGGGGACTAAGGATAGATACGCAGTATTTT.

The genes are TRBV19 and TRBJ2-2; 7 bases fit TRBD2. Germline V gene data show CDR1 as LNHDA and CDR2 as SQIVND (reference sequence). The CDR3 consists of 14 residues. V lost 8 bases, J lost 2 bases, and 5 bases stayed unmatched. The CDR3 DNA sequence: TGTGCCAGTGGGAGGGGAACAAACACCGGGGAGCTGTTTTTT. Translating gives CASGRGTNTGELFF.

This clone was detected only a few times. The chain employs TRBV9 and TRBJ1-6; D is uncertain. The length of the CDR3 is 14 residues. V was pared by 4 bases and J by 6 bases, with 11 bases between. CDR1 SGDLS and CDR2 YYNGEE come from the germline V gene. In DNA, the CDR3 is TGTGCCAGCAGCTCATCCCCGGGTAATTCACCCCTCCACTTT. This encodes CASSSSPGNSPLHF. Using reference TRBV9 and TRBJ1-6 for the parts outside the CDR3, the full variable domain is DSGVTQTPKHLITATGQRVTLRCSPRSGDLSVYWYQQSLDQGLQFLIQYYNGEERAKGNILERFSAQQFPDLHSELNLSSLELGDSALYFCASSSSPGNSPLHFGNGTRLTVT.

The chain is built from TRBV3-1 (or the pseudogene TRBV3-2) and TRBJ1-1; the match to TRBD1 covers 12 bases. This CDR3 contains 19 residues. V shed 4 bases and J 1 base; nucleotides not matched to a gene: 13. Germline V gene data show CDR1 as LGHDT and CDR2 as YNNKEL (reference sequence). The CDR3, as DNA: TGTGCCAGCAGCCCGGAACCTTATTCGGGACAGGGGGCGAACACTGAAGCTTTCTTT. It encodes CASSPEPYSGQGANTEAFF.

This rearrangement joins TRBV19 to TRBJ2-5, with TRBD2 identical over 7 bases. The germline V gene encodes CDR1 LNHDA and CDR2 SQIVND (reference sequence). Trimming at V came to 1 base and at J to 5 bases, leaving 4 bases not matched to a gene. The CDR3 runs to 14 residues. The CDR3 DNA reads TGTGCCAGTAGTATAGTAGGGAGGGAGGAGACCCAGTACTTC. It specifies CASSIVGREETQYF.

A few counts support this clone. The V and J genes are TRBV9 and TRBJ2-1, with 8 bases lining up with TRBD2. Germline V gene data show CDR1 as SGDLS and CDR2 as YYNGEE. The length of the CDR3 is 15 residues. Trimming at V came to 5 bases and at J to 1 base, leaving 5 bases not matched to a gene. This CDR3 is CASRGPGGSYNEQFF. The CDR3 DNA reads TGTGCCAGCAGAGGCCCGGGGGGGTCCTACAATGAGCAGTTCTTC.

This chain uses TRBV5-1 with TRBJ1-5; the match to TRBD1 covers 7 bases. V shed 4 bases and J 4 bases; nucleotides not matched to a gene: 5. The CDR3 loop spans 14 amino acids. CDR1 is SGHRS and CDR2 is YFSETQ in the germline V gene. The CDR3 DNA reads as TGCGCCAGCAGCCCCGGGACAGAGAATCAGCCCCAGCATTTT. Translating gives CASSPGTENQPQHF.

The J gene is TRBJ1-1, the V gene TRBV5-4; possibly TRBD1 for D (6 bases). This CDR3 is built from 13 residues. Deletions cut 3 bases from V and 6 bases from J, with 12 bases between. Germline CDR1 SGHNT, CDR2 YYREEE (reference sequence). The CDR3 here is CASSWGGQSEAFF. CDR3 nucleotide sequence: TGTGCCAGCAGCTGGGGCGGACAGTCTGAAGCTTTCTTT.

The J gene is TRBJ2-7, the V gene TRBV6-5; TRBD2 might be the D (5 bases). The CDR3 has 11 residues. The germline V and J ends were trimmed by 8 bases and 4 bases, with 9 bases remaining between them. Per germline, CDR1 MNHEY and CDR2 SVGAGI. The CDR3 nucleotides read TGTGCCAGCTTACCGGGGTACGAGCAGTACTTC. It codes for CASLPGYEQYF.

This clone came up once. The chain recombines TRBV10-3 with TRBJ1-3, with 7 positions matching TRBD1. J lost 2 bases, V lost 6 bases, and 1 base had no gene match. CDR1 ENHRY and CDR2 SYGVKD come from the germline V gene. This CDR3 has 13 amino acids. The CDR3 loop reads CAIRGTAGNTIYF. CDR3 in DNA: TGTGCCATCAGGGGGACAGCTGGAAACACCATATATTTT.

The DNA for the CDR3 is TGTGCCAGCACTTCGACAGGGAACTCGAATCAGCCCCAGCATTTT. It is translated as CASTSTGNSNQPQHF. The chain employs TRBV7-2 and TRBJ1-5; 7 positions match TRBD1. The ends lost 7 bases at V and 4 bases at J; junction bases unmatched: 10. Per the germline V gene, CDR1 is SGHTA and CDR2 is FQGNSA. The CDR3 is 15 amino acids. Full variable domain (missing parts from reference TRBV7-2 and TRBJ1-5): GAGVSQSPSNKVTEKGKDVELRCDPISGHTALYWYRQSLGQGLEFLIYFQGNSAPDKSGLPSDRFSAERTGGSVSTLTIQRTQQEDSAVYLCASTSTGNSNQPQHFGDGTRLSIL.

The rearrangement uses TRBV7-8 and TRBJ2-7; possibly TRBD2 for D (6 bases). Germline values: CDR1 SGHVS, CDR2 FQNEAQ. Trimming took off 5 bases at V and 1 base at J, with 15 bases between the two ends. CDR3 size: 15 residues. CDR3 sequence reads: CASSPGRGHSYEQYV. The CDR3, as DNA: TGTGCCAGCAGCCCGGGGCGGGGCCATTCCTACGAGCAGTACGTC.

The gene calls are TRBV7-9 and TRBJ2-1; TRBD1 matches 7 bases. The germline V gene has CDR1 SEHNR and CDR2 FQNEAQ (reference sequence). V lost 0 bases to trimming and J lost 10 bases; unmatched junction nucleotides: 15. The CDR3 contains 17 residues. CDR3 amino acids: CASSLAPPPRQGREQFF. The CDR3 DNA follows: TGTGCCAGCAGCTTAGCCCCGCCGCCCCGACAGGGTCGGGAGCAGTTCTTC. Full variable domain (missing parts from reference TRBV7-9 and TRBJ2-1): DTGVSQNPRHKITKRGQNVTFRCDPISEHNRLYWYRQTLGQGPEFLTYFQNEAQLEKSRLLSDRFSAERPKGSFSTLEIQRTEQGDSAMYLCASSLAPPPRQGREQFFGPGTRLTVL.